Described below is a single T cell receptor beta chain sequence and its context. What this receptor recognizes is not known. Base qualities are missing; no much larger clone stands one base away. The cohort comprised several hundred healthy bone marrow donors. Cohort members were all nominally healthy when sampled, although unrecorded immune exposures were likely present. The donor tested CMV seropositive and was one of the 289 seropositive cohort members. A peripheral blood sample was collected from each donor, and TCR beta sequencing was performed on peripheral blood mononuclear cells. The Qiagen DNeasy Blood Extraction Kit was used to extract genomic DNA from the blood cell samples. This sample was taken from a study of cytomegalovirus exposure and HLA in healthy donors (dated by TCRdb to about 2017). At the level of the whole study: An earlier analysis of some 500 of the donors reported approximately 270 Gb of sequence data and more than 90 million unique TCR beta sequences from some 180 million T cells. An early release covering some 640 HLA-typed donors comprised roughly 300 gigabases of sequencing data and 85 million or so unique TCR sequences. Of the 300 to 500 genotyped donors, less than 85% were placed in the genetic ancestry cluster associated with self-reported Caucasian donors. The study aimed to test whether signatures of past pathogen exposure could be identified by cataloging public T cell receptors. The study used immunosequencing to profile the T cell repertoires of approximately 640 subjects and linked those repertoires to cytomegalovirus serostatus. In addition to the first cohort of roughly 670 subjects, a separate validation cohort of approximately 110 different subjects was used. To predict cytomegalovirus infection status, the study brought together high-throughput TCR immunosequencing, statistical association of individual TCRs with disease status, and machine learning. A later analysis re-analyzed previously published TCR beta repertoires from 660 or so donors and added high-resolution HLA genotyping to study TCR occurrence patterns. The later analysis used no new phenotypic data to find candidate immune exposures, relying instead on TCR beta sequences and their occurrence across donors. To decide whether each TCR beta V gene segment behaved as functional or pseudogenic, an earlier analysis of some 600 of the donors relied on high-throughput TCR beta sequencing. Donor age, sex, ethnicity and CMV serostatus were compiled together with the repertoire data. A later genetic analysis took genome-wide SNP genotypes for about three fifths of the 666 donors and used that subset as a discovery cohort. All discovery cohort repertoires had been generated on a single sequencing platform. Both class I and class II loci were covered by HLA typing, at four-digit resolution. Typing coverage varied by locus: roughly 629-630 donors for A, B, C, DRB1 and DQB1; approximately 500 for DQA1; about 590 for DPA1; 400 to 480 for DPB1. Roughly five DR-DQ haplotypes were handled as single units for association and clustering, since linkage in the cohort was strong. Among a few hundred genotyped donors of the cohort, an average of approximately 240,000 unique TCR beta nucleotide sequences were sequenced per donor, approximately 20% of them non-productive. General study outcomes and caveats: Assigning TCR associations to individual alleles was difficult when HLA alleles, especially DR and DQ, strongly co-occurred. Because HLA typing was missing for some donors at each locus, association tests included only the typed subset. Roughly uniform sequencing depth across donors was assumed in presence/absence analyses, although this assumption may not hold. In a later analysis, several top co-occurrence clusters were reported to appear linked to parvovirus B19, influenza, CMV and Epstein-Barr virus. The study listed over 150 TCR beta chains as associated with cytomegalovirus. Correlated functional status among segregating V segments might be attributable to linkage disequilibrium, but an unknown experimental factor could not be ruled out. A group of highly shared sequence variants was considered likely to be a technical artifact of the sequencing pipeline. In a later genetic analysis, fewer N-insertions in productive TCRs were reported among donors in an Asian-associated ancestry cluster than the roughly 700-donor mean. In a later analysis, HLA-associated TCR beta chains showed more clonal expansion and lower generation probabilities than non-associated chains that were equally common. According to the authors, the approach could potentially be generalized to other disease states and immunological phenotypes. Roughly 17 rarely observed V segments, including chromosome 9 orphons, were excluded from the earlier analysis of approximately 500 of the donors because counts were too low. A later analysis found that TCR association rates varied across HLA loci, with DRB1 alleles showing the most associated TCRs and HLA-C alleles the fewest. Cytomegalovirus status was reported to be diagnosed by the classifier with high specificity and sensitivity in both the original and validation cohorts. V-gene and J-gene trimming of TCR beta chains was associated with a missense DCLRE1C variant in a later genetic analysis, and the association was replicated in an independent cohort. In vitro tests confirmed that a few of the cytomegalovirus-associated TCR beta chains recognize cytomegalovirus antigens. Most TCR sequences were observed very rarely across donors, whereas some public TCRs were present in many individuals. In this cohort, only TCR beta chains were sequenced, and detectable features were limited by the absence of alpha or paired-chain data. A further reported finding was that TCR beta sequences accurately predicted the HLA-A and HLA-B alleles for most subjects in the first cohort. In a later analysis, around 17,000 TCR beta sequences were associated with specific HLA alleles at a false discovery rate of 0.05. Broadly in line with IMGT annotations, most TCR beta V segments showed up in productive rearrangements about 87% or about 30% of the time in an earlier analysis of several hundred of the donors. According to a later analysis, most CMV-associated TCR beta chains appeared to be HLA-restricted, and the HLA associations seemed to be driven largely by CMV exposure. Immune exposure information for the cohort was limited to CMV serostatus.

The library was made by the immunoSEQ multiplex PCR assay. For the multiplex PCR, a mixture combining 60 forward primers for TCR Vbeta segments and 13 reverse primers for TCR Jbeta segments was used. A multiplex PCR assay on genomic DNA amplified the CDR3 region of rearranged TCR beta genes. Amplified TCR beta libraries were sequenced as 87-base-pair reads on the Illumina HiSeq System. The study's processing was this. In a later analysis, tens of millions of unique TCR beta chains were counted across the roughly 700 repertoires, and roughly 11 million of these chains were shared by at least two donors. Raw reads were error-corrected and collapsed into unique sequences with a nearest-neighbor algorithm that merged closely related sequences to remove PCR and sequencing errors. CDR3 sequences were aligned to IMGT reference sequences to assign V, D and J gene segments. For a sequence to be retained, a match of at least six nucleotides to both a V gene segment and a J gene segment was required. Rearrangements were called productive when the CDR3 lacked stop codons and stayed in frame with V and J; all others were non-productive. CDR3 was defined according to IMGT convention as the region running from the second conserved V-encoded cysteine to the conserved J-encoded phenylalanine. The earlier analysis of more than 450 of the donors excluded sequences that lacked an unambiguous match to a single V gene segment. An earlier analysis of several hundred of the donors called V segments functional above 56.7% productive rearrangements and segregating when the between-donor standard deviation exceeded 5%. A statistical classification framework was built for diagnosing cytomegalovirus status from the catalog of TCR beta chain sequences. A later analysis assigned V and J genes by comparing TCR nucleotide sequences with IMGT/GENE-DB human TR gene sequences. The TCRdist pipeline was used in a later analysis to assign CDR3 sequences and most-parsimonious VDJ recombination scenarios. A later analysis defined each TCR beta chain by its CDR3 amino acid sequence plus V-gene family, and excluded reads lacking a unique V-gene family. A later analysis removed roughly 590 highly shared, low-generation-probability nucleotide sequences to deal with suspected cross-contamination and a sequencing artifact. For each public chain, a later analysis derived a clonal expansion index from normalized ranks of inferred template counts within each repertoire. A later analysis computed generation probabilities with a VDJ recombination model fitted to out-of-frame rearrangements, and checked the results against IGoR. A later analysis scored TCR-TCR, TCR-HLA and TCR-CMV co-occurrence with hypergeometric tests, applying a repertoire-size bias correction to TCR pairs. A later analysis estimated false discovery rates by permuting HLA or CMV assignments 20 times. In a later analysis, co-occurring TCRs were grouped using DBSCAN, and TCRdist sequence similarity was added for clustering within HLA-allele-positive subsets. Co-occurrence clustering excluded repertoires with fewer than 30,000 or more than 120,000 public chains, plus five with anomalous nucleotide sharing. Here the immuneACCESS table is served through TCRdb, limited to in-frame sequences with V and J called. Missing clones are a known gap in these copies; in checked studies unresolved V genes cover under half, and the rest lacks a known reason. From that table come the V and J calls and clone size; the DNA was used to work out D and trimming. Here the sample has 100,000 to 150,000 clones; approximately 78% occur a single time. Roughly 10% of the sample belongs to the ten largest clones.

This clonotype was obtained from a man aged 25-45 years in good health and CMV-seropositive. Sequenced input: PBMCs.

The CDR3 protein is CASSQSRRDCKRSTDTQYF. The DNA sequence reads TGCGCCAGCAGTCAATCGAGAAGGGACTGCAAAAGGAGCACAGATACGCAGTATTTT. The V and J genes are TRBV23-1 and TRBJ2-3, and TRBD2 may be the D gene, going by 6 matching bases. TRBV23-1 counts as an open reading frame of uncertain function. Relative to germline, V is 0 bases shorter and J is 0 bases shorter, with 19 bases between their ends. The CDR3 spans 19 residues, from the cysteine through the phenylalanine. The only DNA kept is the CDR3, 57 bases in frame from the first base.